One and the same sample provided the 29 T cell receptor beta chains below, sequenced in a study of early T cells in non-severe SARS-CoV-2 infection (dated by TCRdb to about 2021). Libraries were constructed by 5' RACE. The data were produced on a NextSeq 500. The raw public data were reprocessed by TCRdb itself: fastp quality trimming at Q25, MiXCR clonotype calling, in-frame beta chains only. CDR3 protein sequences are deduplicated, and each keeps its most common genes and DNA. This sample has 100,000 to 120,000 distinct CDR3 sequences in its table, and over 10% of those were observed once. The ten largest clones take up 3.1% of the sample. Sequenced: whole blood. These receptors were taken from an adult who was a healthcare worker with PCR-confirmed SARS-CoV-2 infection or an uninfected control (not recorded which).

This clonotype was counted between two and nine times. V gene TRBV6-6 combines with J gene TRBJ2-3; perhaps TRBD2 as D (6 bases). Looked up from germline, CDR1 is MNHNY and CDR2 is SVGAGI (reference sequence). This CDR3 is 19 amino acids long. Trimming pared 7 bases from V and 0 bases from J, leaving 26 bases between. As DNA, the CDR3 is TGTGCCAGCACGCGGACGCCATATCGTGGCGGGAATAGCACAGATACGCAGTATTTT. It codes for CASTRTPYRGGNSTDTQYF.

Ten or more counts support this clonotype. The V gene is TRBV28, the J gene TRBJ2-1, with 13 bases fitting TRBD2. The CDR3 covers 15 residues. The ends lost 9 bases at V and 9 bases at J; junction bases unmatched: 11. Germline V gene lookup returns CDR1 MDHEN and CDR2 SYDVKM. CDR3 in DNA: TGTGCCAGTTTCGGGGGGACTAGCGGGGTCCTTGAGCAGTTCTTC. Amino acid sequence: CASFGGTSGVLEQFF.

The chain couples TRBV12-3 or TRBV12-4 to TRBJ1-2; unclear D gene. Trimming shortened V by 7 bases and J by 3 bases, and 12 bases separated the two germline ends. The CDR3 contains 13 residues. In DNA form, the CDR3 reads TGTGCCAGCAAAGCGAGGCAAGACTATGGCTACACCTTC. It specifies CASKARQDYGYTF.

This clonotype was counted at least ten times. The V call is TRBV5-1, the J call TRBJ2-5; either TRBD1 or TRBD2 may fit D (5 bases each). The V end lost 4 bases, the J end lost 4 bases, and 11 bases lay between the germline ends. The CDR3 has 13 amino acids. Per the germline V gene, CDR1 is SGHRS and CDR2 is YFSETQ. The CDR3: CASSREGLETQYF. The CDR3 DNA sequence: TGCGCCAGCAGCCGTGAGGGGTTAGAGACCCAGTACTTC.

This clonotype was observed at least ten times. V and J are TRBV11-3 and TRBJ2-1, with D perhaps TRBD2 (5 bases). Germline assignment: CDR1 SGHNT and CDR2 YENEEA. The V end lost 2 bases, the J end lost 5 bases, and 13 bases lay between the germline ends. The CDR3 sequence is 15 residues long. The CDR3 spells CASSLMTGLDNEQFF. As DNA, the CDR3 is TGTGCCAGCAGCTTAATGACGGGGTTGGACAATGAGCAGTTCTTC.

Remarks on this clonotype: This sequence may be a read error, since a much larger clone differs from it by one base. The V and J genes are TRBV13 and TRBJ2-1; possible D gene TRBD2, 7 bases. Germline V gives CDR1 PRHDT, CDR2 FYEKMQ (reference sequence). V lost 6 bases and J 9 bases, leaving 18 bases between the germline ends. The CDR3 has 14 amino acids. The CDR3, as DNA: TGTGCCAGCAGGCTCGGGGGGCCGGGTGGTGAGCAGTTCTTC. Protein: CASRLGGPGGEQFF. The entire variable domain, with the rest obtained from reference TRBV13 and TRBJ2-1, is as follows: AAGVIQSPRHLIKEKRETATLKCYPIPRHDTVYWYQQGPGQDPQFLISFYEKMQSDKGSIPDRFSAQQFSDYHSELNMSSLELGDSALYFCASRLGGPGGEQFFGPGTRLTVL.

V is TRBV12-3 or TRBV12-4 and J is TRBJ2-1, with D perhaps TRBD2 (6 bases). This CDR3 is 19 amino acids long. Between the trimmed V and J ends, which lost 5 bases and 6 bases, there was a span of 29 bases. CDR3 protein: CASSTPLNWDSHLPNEQFF. The CDR3 DNA follows: TGTGCCAGCAGTACCCCCCTTAACTGGGACTCCCACCTGCCCAATGAGCAGTTCTTC.

This clonotype has a handful of counts. The chain is built from TRBV11-2 and TRBJ2-1, with 8 bases aligning to TRBD2. Germline V lookup: CDR1 SGHAT, CDR2 FQNNGV. V was clipped by 3 bases and J by 3 bases; unmatched bases: 7. The length of the CDR3 is 16 residues. The CDR3 nucleotides read TGTGCCAGCAGCTTTAGCGGGACTGCCCTCTACAATGAGCAGTTCTTC. Protein product: CASSFSGTALYNEQFF.

This clonotype was counted ten times or more. The chain recombines TRBV9 with TRBJ1-1, with D hard to call. CDR1 and CDR2 from the germline V gene are SGDLS and YYNGEE. The length of the CDR3 is 16 residues. The V end was cut by 4 bases, the J end by 1 base, with 17 bases between. The chain's CDR3 is CASSRQGQRWNTEAFF. Here the CDR3 DNA reads TGTGCCAGCAGCCGCCAAGGTCAGCGGTGGAACACTGAAGCTTTCTTT.

This clonotype has more than one count but fewer than ten. J is TRBJ2-1 and V is TRBV7-2; D gene unclear. Trimming removed 5 bases at V and 8 bases at J, with 13 bases between. The germline gives CDR1 SGHTA, CDR2 FQGNSA. This CDR3 is 13 amino acids long. The CDR3 nucleotides are TGTGCCAGCAGCGGCGTCCTCTGGTATGAGCAGTTCTTC. Its translation: CASSGVLWYEQFF.

V usage is TRBV3-1 and J usage is TRBJ1-2, with D unclear. This CDR3 is built from 13 residues. V lost 5 bases to trimming and J lost 2 bases, with 9 bases between them. Germline-derived CDR1 and CDR2 are LGHDT and YNNKEL (reference sequence). The CDR3 sequence is CASSFQRNYGYTF. CDR3 DNA sequence: TGTGCCAGCAGCTTCCAGAGAAACTATGGCTACACCTTC.

In its sample, this clonotype was seen many times. The rearrangement joins TRBV7-3 to TRBJ2-7, with D uncertain. V was clipped by 5 bases and J by 2 bases, with 16 bases between them. The CDR3 loop spans 15 amino acids. Germline assignment: CDR1 SGHTA and CDR2 FQGTGA. The DNA for the CDR3 is TGTGCCAGCAGCGTTGACTCCTCGAGACCCTACGAGCAGTACTTC. This translates into CASSVDSSRPYEQYF.

This clonotype was picked up many times. This chain links TRBV12-3 or TRBV12-4 with TRBJ1-2; D is ambiguous. V was pared by 5 bases and J by 4 bases, with 5 bases between. The CDR3 totals 11 residues. The CDR3 DNA is TGTGCCAGCAGTACCACCTATGGCTACACCTTC. Its protein product is CASSTTYGYTF.

CDR3 nucleotides: TGTGCCAGCAGCCGCCCTGGGACTAGCGGCACAGATACGCAGTATTTT. Protein: CASSRPGTSGTDTQYF. The rearrangement joins TRBV3-1 to TRBJ2-3; TRBD2 aligns across 10 bases. The germline V gene encodes CDR1 LGHDT and CDR2 YNNKEL (reference sequence). The CDR3 is 16 amino acids. The V segment lost 4 bases and the J segment 1 base; nucleotides outside the gene matches: 5.

As for this clonotype: A junction end diverges from the germline sequence, so it may reflect a read error. The genes are TRBV29-1 and TRBJ2-1; D is possibly TRBD1 or TRBD2 (6 bases each). CDR1 is SQVTM and CDR2 is ANQGSEA in the germline V gene. The CDR3 sequence is 14 residues long. In DNA, the CDR3 is TGCAGCGTTGGGGGGGCCCGGTCCTTCAATGAGCAGTTCTTC. Amino acids: CSVGGARSFNEQFF.

A few counts support this clonotype. This chain links TRBV5-1 with TRBJ2-1, with 7 nucleotides matching TRBD2. The CDR3 has 15 amino acids. The V gene end was trimmed by 1 base and the J gene end by 5 bases; junction bases not matched to a gene: 6. CDR1 is SGHRS, CDR2 YFSETQ, per germline. The CDR3 DNA reads TGCGCCAGCAGCTTGCTCGCGGGAGAGAACAATGAGCAGTTCTTC. It translates to CASSLLAGENNEQFF.

J is TRBJ2-2 and V is TRBV11-3; no clear D gene. This CDR3 spans 16 amino acids. V shed 1 base and J shed 0 bases, with 9 bases lying between them. Germline values: CDR1 SGHNT, CDR2 YENEEA. The CDR3 protein is CASSLGGETNTGELFF. The DNA for the CDR3 is TGTGCCAGCAGCTTAGGAGGCGAAACGAACACCGGGGAGCTGTTTTTT.

The chain recombines TRBV12-3 or TRBV12-4 with TRBJ2-2; 14 bases are a match to TRBD2. V lost 5 bases, J lost 6 bases, and 5 bases stayed unmatched. This CDR3 spans 16 amino acids. The CDR3: CASSAGLAGAPGELFF. DNA of the CDR3: TGTGCCAGCAGTGCGGGACTAGCGGGAGCTCCCGGGGAGCTGTTTTTT.

This clonotype has more than one count but fewer than ten. The V and J genes are TRBV4-1 and TRBJ2-3, with 7 bases identical to TRBD1. The junction had 10 bases not matched to a gene; V was cut back by 3 bases and J by 4 bases. Germline lookup yields CDR1 MGHRA and CDR2 YSYEKL. The CDR3 totals 16 residues. DNA of the CDR3: TGCGCCAGCAGCCACGAGACAGGGTGGGTTGCAGATACGCAGTATTTT. Translation: CASSHETGWVADTQYF.

The V and J genes are TRBV7-6 and TRBJ1-1, with D tentatively TRBD1 (5 bases). The CDR3 loop spans 13 amino acids. Deletions cut 4 bases from V and 1 base from J, with 7 bases between. Per the germline V gene, CDR1 is SGHVS and CDR2 is FNYEAQ. For the CDR3, the DNA is TGTGCCAGCAGCTCTAGGGGGAACACTGAAGCTTTCTTT. This encodes CASSSRGNTEAFF.

This clonotype was detected ten times or more. J is TRBJ1-2 and V is TRBV10-3; the D gene is possibly TRBD1 (5 bases). The germline CDR1 and CDR2 sequences are ENHRY and SYGVKD. Deletions cut 1 base from V and 4 bases from J, with 16 bases between. The CDR3 is 16 amino acids. The CDR3 spells CAISEFRTQGPYGYTF. The CDR3 nucleotides read TGTGCCATCAGTGAGTTCAGGACCCAGGGTCCCTATGGCTACACCTTC.

In this sample, this clonotype turned up a few times. The chain joins TRBV7-8 to TRBJ2-7; the D gene could be TRBD1 or TRBD2 (5 bases each). Germline CDR1 and CDR2: SGHVS and FQNEAQ. CDR3 size: 15 residues. The V end lost 6 bases, the J end lost 1 base, and 16 bases lay between the germline ends. The CDR3 reads CASSPGTGPSYEQYF. The CDR3 coding sequence is TGTGCCAGCAGTCCCGGGACGGGTCCTTCCTACGAGCAGTACTTC.

The chain carries TRBV12-3 or TRBV12-4 and TRBJ1-4; D is uncertain. This CDR3 contains 12 residues. Trimming took 1 base from V and 10 from J, leaving 7 bases between them. The CDR3 reads CASSLDAGKLFF. The CDR3 nucleotides are TGTGCCAGCAGTTTAGACGCGGGAAAACTGTTTTTT.

The rearrangement uses TRBV10-1 and TRBJ1-3; no definite D call. Germline-derived CDR1 and CDR2 are WNHNN and SYGVQD (reference sequence). The CDR3 contains 15 residues. V dropped 0 bases and J dropped 3 bases, with 9 bases sitting between them. The CDR3 reads CASSESRNCGNTIYF. For the CDR3, the DNA is TGCGCCAGCAGTGAGTCGAGGAATTGTGGAAACACCATATATTTT.

This clonotype showed up just a few times. The chain combines TRBV20-1 with TRBJ1-1, with D uncertain. CDR1 is DFQATT and CDR2 is SNEGSKA in the germline V gene (reference sequence). V lost 2 bases to trimming and J lost 1 base, with 5 bases between them. This CDR3 is 12 amino acids long. CDR3 nucleotides: TGCAGTGCTAGAAAGGGGAACACTGAAGCTTTCTTT. It is translated as CSARKGNTEAFF.

This clonotype was seen only a few times. The genes are TRBV20-1 and TRBJ2-1; TRBD2 might be the D (5 bases). The CDR3 has 12 residues. The germline gives CDR1 DFQATT, CDR2 SNEGSKA (reference sequence). Trimming removed 3 bases from V and 4 bases from J, with 7 bases in between. The CDR3 DNA is TGCAGTGCTAGTGGGGAGTACAATGAGCAGTTCTTC. This gives the protein CSASGEYNEQFF.

Many counts were recorded for this clonotype. The rearrangement links TRBV3-1 to TRBJ1-1; tentatively, D is TRBD1 (6 bases). The CDR3 is made up of 15 amino acids. The V end was cut by 3 bases, the J end by 1 base, with 12 bases between. Germline assignment: CDR1 LGHDT and CDR2 YNNKEL (reference sequence). This CDR3 is CASSQNLGQNTEAFF. In DNA form, the CDR3 reads TGTGCCAGCAGCCAGAACTTGGGACAGAACACTGAAGCTTTCTTT.

The CDR3 nucleotides are TGTGCCAGCAGCCGAGGACAGTTAATGAACACTGAAGCTTTCTTT. This translates into CASSRGQLMNTEAFF. The chain joins TRBV27 to TRBJ1-1; D might be TRBD1 (6 bases). This CDR3 has 15 residues. From germline, CDR1 is MNHEY and CDR2 SMNVEV (reference sequence). The V and J ends lost 6 bases and 0 bases respectively, with 14 bases between them.

The chain employs TRBV13 and TRBJ2-1; D may be TRBD2 (5 bases). The CDR3 contains 19 residues. Trimming left V 2 bases short and J 0 bases short, with 20 bases between. The germline V gene encodes CDR1 PRHDT and CDR2 FYEKMQ (reference sequence). CDR3 sequence reads: CASSLIRRLERSSYNEQFF. In DNA, the CDR3 is TGTGCCAGCAGCTTAATCAGGCGGTTGGAGCGGAGCTCCTACAATGAGCAGTTCTTC.